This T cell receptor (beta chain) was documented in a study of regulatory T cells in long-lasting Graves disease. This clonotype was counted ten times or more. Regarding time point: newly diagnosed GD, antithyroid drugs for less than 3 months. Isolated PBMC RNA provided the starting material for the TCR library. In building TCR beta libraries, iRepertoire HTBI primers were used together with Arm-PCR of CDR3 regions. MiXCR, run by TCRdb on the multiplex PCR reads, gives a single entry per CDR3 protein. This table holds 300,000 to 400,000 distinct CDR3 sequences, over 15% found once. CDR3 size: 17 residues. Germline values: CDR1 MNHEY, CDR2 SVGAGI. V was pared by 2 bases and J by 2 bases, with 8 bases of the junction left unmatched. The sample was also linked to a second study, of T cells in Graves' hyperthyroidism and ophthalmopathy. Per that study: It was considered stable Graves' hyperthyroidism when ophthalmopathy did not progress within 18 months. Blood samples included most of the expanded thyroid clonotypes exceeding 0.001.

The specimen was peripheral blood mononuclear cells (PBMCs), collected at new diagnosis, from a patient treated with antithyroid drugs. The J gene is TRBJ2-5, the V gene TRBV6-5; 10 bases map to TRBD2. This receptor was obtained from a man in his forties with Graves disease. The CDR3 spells CASSYRRTSGNQETQYF. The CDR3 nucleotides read TGTGCCAGCAGTTACCGTAGGACTAGCGGAAATCAAGAGACCCAGTACTTC.